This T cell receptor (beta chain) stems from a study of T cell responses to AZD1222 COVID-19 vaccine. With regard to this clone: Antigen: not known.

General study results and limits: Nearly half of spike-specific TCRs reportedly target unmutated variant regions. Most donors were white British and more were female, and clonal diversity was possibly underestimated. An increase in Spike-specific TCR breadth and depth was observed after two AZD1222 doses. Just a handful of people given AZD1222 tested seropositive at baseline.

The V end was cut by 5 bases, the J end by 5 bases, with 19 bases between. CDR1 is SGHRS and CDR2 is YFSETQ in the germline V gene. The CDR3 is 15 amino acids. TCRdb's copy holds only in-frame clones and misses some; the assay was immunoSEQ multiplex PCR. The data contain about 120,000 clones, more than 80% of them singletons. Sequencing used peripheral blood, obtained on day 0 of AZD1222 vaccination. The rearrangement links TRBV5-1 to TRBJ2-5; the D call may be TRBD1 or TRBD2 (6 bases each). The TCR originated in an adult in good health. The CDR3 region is CASSRSEGDMETQYF. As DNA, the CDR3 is TGCGCCAGCAGTCGGTCGGAGGGGGATATGGAGACCCAGTACTTC.